Shown below are 6 T cell receptor beta chains from a single sample sequenced in a study of blood T cell repertoires in COVID-19. The repertoire was sequenced with immunoSEQ multiplex PCR; TCRdb's copy has only in-frame clones and lacks some. Counted here are under 250,000 clones, 85% to 90% occurring once; the ten biggest clones make up approximately 10%. Specimen: peripheral blood. The receptors come from a man in his fifties with COVID-19, enrolled during active disease.

The chain joins TRBV29-1 to TRBJ2-5; D uncertain. CDR3 length equals 13 residues. V dropped 1 base and J dropped 5 bases, with 11 bases sitting between them. CDR1 SQVTM and CDR2 ANQGSEA come from the germline V gene. The CDR3 DNA reads TGCAGCGTTGAAGGCTCAGTTTCGGAGACCCAGTACTTC. Translation: CSVEGSVSETQYF.

This sequence joins TRBV7-9 and TRBJ2-2; 9 bases line up with TRBD2. CDR3 size: 16 residues. J was trimmed by 6 bases and V by 4 bases; bases with no gene match: 9. Germline CDR1 reads SEHNR; CDR2 reads FQNEAQ (reference sequence). In nucleotides, the CDR3 is TGTGCCAGCAGCTCCCCATCTAGCGGGACCCCCGGGGAGCTGTTTTTT. It is translated as CASSSPSSGTPGELFF. The full variable domain, completed using reference TRBV7-9 and TRBJ2-2, is DTGVSQNPRHKITKRGQNVTFRCDPISEHNRLYWYRQTLGQGPEFLTYFQNEAQLEKSRLLSDRFSAERPKGSFSTLEIQRTEQGDSAMYLCASSSPSSGTPGELFFGEGSRLTVL.

The rearrangement uses TRBV5-1 and TRBJ2-1, with TRBD2 as a possible D gene (5 bases). Looked up from germline, CDR1 is SGHRS and CDR2 is YFSETQ. V was trimmed by 3 bases and J by 7 bases, leaving 20 bases between them. This CDR3 is 16 amino acids long. CDR3: CASSSEPSAAENEQFF. For the CDR3, the DNA is TGCGCCAGCAGCTCCGAGCCGTCAGCGGCAGAAAATGAGCAGTTCTTC.

This clone was observed a single time. The chain carries TRBV30 and TRBJ1-2; D uncertain. The germline V gene encodes CDR1 GTSNPN and CDR2 SVGIG (reference sequence). V lost 7 bases and J 5 bases, leaving 20 bases between the germline ends. The length of the CDR3 is 14 residues. The CDR3 sequence is CAFTRVREEYGYTF. DNA for the CDR3: TGTGCCTTTACCCGGGTCCGAGAGGAGTATGGCTACACCTTC.

CDR3 protein: CATSDAGLAGRETQYF. The CDR3 DNA reads as TGTGCCACCAGTGACGCTGGACTAGCGGGGAGAGAGACCCAGTACTTC. The genes are TRBV24-1 and TRBJ2-5; TRBD2 matches 12 bases. After removal of 4 bases from V and 4 bases from J, the junction contained 6 bases not matched to a gene. There are 16 residues in the CDR3. CDR1 and CDR2 (germline): KGHDR, SFDVKD.

The rearrangement uses TRBV6-2 or TRBV6-3 and TRBJ2-5; possible D gene TRBD1, 6 bases. Germline V gene data show CDR1 as MNHEY and CDR2 as SVGEGT. The CDR3 consists of 13 residues. The V and J ends lost 5 bases and 7 bases respectively, with 14 bases between them. Here the CDR3 DNA reads TGTGCCAGCAGTCCCGGGACACCCCCGACCCAGTACTTC. Translating it yields CASSPGTPPTQYF.